This entry lists 20 T cell receptor beta chains sequenced from one sample in a study of T cell responses to AZD1222 COVID-19 vaccine. Profiled with immunoSEQ multiplex PCR; TCRdb holds only in-frame clones, not every one. Altogether 95,000 to 130,000 clones are present, 80% to 90% being singletons, with the ten largest covering 3.5% to 5%. Sequenced here: peripheral blood, sampled on day 0 of MenACWY control vaccination. All receptors come from an adult in good health.

The chain employs TRBV19 and TRBJ1-2; D gene uncertain. The CDR3 runs 15 residues. Trimming stripped 5 bases from V and 4 bases from J, with 17 bases between. The V gene's germline CDR1 is LNHDA and CDR2 SQIVND (reference sequence). This CDR3 reads CASSPGPGGAYGYTF. DNA for the CDR3: TGTGCCAGTAGTCCGGGCCCGGGCGGTGCCTATGGCTACACCTTC.

CDR3 bases: TGTGCCAGCAGCCACGTCGGGGACAACAGATACCCTAACTATGGCTACACCTTC. Its protein is CASSHVGDNRYPNYGYTF. The chain employs TRBV4-2 and TRBJ1-2; D might be TRBD1 (6 bases). Trimming took off 3 bases at V and 0 bases at J, with 20 bases between the two ends. CDR3 length: 18 residues. Germline values: CDR1 LGHNA, CDR2 YNFKEQ.

This clone was recorded a few times. This chain joins TRBV28 and TRBJ1-2; D not certain. The V and J ends lost 5 bases and 3 bases respectively, with 10 bases between them. Germline CDR1 MDHEN, CDR2 SYDVKM. This CDR3 is built from 13 residues. The CDR3 nucleotides read TGTGCCAGCAGTCCTCAGCGACACTATGGCTACACCTTC. Translation gives CASSPQRHYGYTF.

The chain is built from TRBV18 and TRBJ1-1; D is unclear. The V gene's germline CDR1 is KGHSH and CDR2 LQKENI. The CDR3 length is 15 residues. The V end was cut by 6 bases, the J end by 2 bases, with 16 bases between. Here the CDR3 reads CASSPNSGFNTEAFF. The CDR3, as DNA: TGTGCCAGCTCCCCCAACTCCGGATTCAACACTGAAGCTTTCTTT.

The rearrangement links TRBV3-1 (or the pseudogene TRBV3-2) to TRBJ1-4, with 8 positions matching TRBD1. This CDR3 has 14 amino acids. The germline V gene encodes CDR1 LGHDT and CDR2 YNNKEL (reference sequence). With V trimmed by 4 bases and J by 7 bases, 5 bases remained unmatched. The CDR3 here is CASSPGGYSEKLFF. The CDR3 DNA is TGTGCCAGCAGCCCAGGGGGCTACAGTGAAAAACTGTTTTTT.

The V and J genes are TRBV2 and TRBJ2-5; 9 nucleotides line up with TRBD2. The trim removed 6 bases at V and 6 bases at J, leaving 8 bases unmatched. The CDR3 spans 14 residues. The germline CDR1 and CDR2 sequences are SNHLY and FYNNEI. The CDR3 loop reads CASRTERGAKTQYF. The CDR3 DNA reads as TGTGCCAGCAGGACTGAGCGGGGGGCGAAGACCCAGTACTTC.

The chain joins TRBV11-3 to TRBJ2-3; TRBD1 matches at 10 bases. J gave up 10 bases and V 5 bases, and 9 bases lay outside the gene matches. CDR1 is SGHNT and CDR2 is YENEEA in the germline V gene. This CDR3 has 14 amino acids. DNA for the CDR3: TGTGCCAGCAGCGAAGGGACAGGGGCTAAGGCGCAGTATTTT. Translating gives CASSEGTGAKAQYF.

The chain employs TRBV27 and TRBJ2-3; 8 nucleotides agree with TRBD1. Trimming took 4 bases from V and 1 from J; bases not matched to a gene: 4. The CDR3 is 15 residues long. From germline, CDR1 is MNHEY and CDR2 SMNVEV (reference sequence). CDR3 region: CASSSPDRGTDTQYF. In DNA form, the CDR3 reads TGTGCCAGCAGTTCCCCGGACAGGGGCACAGATACGCAGTATTTT.

This rearrangement joins TRBV19 to TRBJ1-1; the match to TRBD1 covers 7 bases. The V gene end was trimmed by 6 bases and the J gene end by 0 bases; junction bases not matched to a gene: 7. CDR1 is LNHDA and CDR2 is SQIVND in the germline V gene (reference sequence). The CDR3 runs 15 residues. The CDR3 DNA sequence: TGTGCCAGTAGCAAAACAGGGGCGTTGAACACTGAAGCTTTCTTT. Its translation: CASSKTGALNTEAFF.

This clone was seen more than once but under ten times. This chain joins TRBV7-2 and TRBJ2-3; D remains ambiguous. The CDR3 has 13 residues. The germline V gene encodes CDR1 SGHTA and CDR2 FQGNSA. Trimming left V 4 bases short and J 2 bases short, with 7 bases between. Here the CDR3 DNA reads TGTGCCAGCAGCTCTGAGTTCACAGATACGCAGTATTTT. Amino acids: CASSSEFTDTQYF.

The chain couples TRBV19 to TRBJ2-7; 11 bases line up with TRBD2. V was pared by 6 bases and J by 3 bases, with 7 bases of the junction left unmatched. Germline V gene sequence: CDR1 LNHDA, CDR2 SQIVND (reference sequence). The CDR3 has 15 residues. The CDR3 sequence: CASSAGTSGFYEQYF. CDR3 coding DNA: TGTGCCAGTAGCGCCGGGACTAGCGGATTCTACGAGCAGTACTTC.

V usage is TRBV6-5 and J usage is TRBJ1-2; possible D gene TRBD1, 6 bases. CDR3 size: 12 residues. Trimming removed 5 bases from V and 7 bases from J, with 11 bases in between. Germline V gives CDR1 MNHEY, CDR2 SVGAGI. This chain's CDR3 is CASSTLGGGYTF. The CDR3 nucleotides are TGTGCCAGCAGTACACTAGGGGGTGGCTACACCTTC.

The J gene is TRBJ2-2, the V gene TRBV6-5; 12 nucleotides match TRBD1. Trimming removed 10 bases from V and 7 bases from J; junction bases left unmatched: 7. The CDR3 is made up of 14 amino acids. Germline loops: CDR1 MNHEY, CDR2 SVGAGI. CDR3 protein: CATGTGGNIGELFF. The CDR3 DNA is TGTGCCACAGGGACAGGGGGCAATATCGGGGAGCTGTTTTTT.

In nucleotides, the CDR3 is TGTGCCAGCAGCTTAGCCGGGGTTAAGCAGTACTTC. The encoded protein is CASSLAGVKQYF. The rearrangement links TRBV11-2 to TRBJ2-7, with D possibly TRBD2 on 5 matching bases. This CDR3 spans 12 amino acids. With 1 base removed from V and 8 bases from J, the gap between germline ends came to 9 bases. CDR1 and CDR2 from the germline V gene are SGHAT and FQNNGV.

The gene calls are TRBV5-1 and TRBJ2-3, with 14 bases aligning to TRBD2. CDR1 and CDR2 (germline): SGHRS, YFSETQ. The CDR3 contains 16 residues. V was pared by 3 bases and J by 4 bases, with 4 bases of the junction left unmatched. DNA for the CDR3: TGCGCCAGCAGCTCCTCGACTAGCGGGGGGGCAGATACGCAGTATTTT. This gives the protein CASSSSTSGGADTQYF.

This clone was observed a handful of times. This chain's CDR3 is CASSFPLGQGDGYTF. The CDR3 region has the DNA TGTGCCAGCAGTTTCCCGCTGGGCCAGGGAGATGGCTACACCTTC. This chain connects TRBV28 to TRBJ1-2; perhaps TRBD1 as D (5 bases). The CDR3 loop spans 15 amino acids. The V and J ends lost 3 bases and 6 bases respectively, with 17 bases between them. Looked up from germline, CDR1 is MDHEN and CDR2 is SYDVKM.

This rearrangement joins TRBV3-1 (or the pseudogene TRBV3-2) to TRBJ1-2; 7 bases align to TRBD1. The J segment lost 5 bases and the V segment lost 6 bases, leaving 6 bases of the junction unmatched. CDR1 and CDR2 from the germline V gene are LGHDT and YNNKEL (reference sequence). This CDR3 has 13 amino acids. DNA for the CDR3: TGTGCCAGCAGTCAGGACAGGTCTTATGGCTACACCTTC. Its translation is CASSQDRSYGYTF.

This clone was seen only once. The CDR3: CATPQETQYF. The CDR3, as DNA: TGTGCCACCCCACAAGAGACCCAGTACTTC. This chain joins TRBV6-5 and TRBJ2-5; D gene uncertain. The CDR3 has 10 residues. The V end lost 10 bases, the J end lost 2 bases, and 5 bases lay between the germline ends. Germline V gene sequence: CDR1 MNHEY, CDR2 SVGAGI.

Only a few counts were recorded for this clone. This chain connects TRBV3-1 (or the pseudogene TRBV3-2) to TRBJ1-3, with D possibly matching TRBD1 (6 bases). The length of the CDR3 is 15 residues. CDR1 and CDR2 from the germline V gene are LGHDT and YNNKEL (reference sequence). V lost 3 bases, J lost 1 base, and 10 bases lay in between. The CDR3 spells CASSHVRGSGNTIYF. The CDR3 DNA sequence: TGTGCCAGCAGCCACGTCAGGGGATCTGGAAACACCATATATTTT.

V and J are TRBV12-3 or TRBV12-4 and TRBJ2-3, with D uncertain. The CDR3 spans 12 residues. Trimming left V 5 bases short and J 7 bases short, with 10 bases between. CDR3 sequence: CASSIIRNTQYF. The CDR3 DNA reads as TGTGCCAGCAGTATTATACGGAATACGCAGTATTTT.